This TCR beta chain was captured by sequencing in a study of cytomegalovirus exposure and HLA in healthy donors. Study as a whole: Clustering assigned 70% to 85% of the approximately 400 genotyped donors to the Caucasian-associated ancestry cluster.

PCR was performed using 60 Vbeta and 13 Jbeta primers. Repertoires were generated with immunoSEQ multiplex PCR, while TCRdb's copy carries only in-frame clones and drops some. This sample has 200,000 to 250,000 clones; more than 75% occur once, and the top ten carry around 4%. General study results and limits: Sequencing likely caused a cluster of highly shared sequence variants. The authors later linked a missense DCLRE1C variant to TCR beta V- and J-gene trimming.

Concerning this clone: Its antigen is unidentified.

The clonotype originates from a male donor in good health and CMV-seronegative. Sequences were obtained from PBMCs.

CDR3 residues: CASSPTGGYNEQFF. The DNA of the CDR3 is TGTGCCAGCAGCCCCACCGGCGGTTACAATGAGCAGTTCTTC. V gene TRBV7-9 combines with J gene TRBJ2-1; D gene ambiguous. Per germline, CDR1 SEHNR and CDR2 FQNEAQ (reference sequence). V gave up 5 bases and J gave up 4 bases, with 12 bases separating them. The CDR3 spans 14 residues.